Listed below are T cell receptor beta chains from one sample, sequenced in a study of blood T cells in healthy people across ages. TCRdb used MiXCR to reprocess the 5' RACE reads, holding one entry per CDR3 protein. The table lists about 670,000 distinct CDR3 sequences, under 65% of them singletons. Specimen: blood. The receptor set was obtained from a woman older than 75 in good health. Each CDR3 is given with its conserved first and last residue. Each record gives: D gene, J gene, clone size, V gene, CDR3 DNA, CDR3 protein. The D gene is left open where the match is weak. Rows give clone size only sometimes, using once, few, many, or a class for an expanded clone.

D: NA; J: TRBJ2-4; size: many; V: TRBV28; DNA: TGTGCCAGCAGTTTAGAGAGCGGAATTGGTTCGGCCAAAAACATTCAGTACTTC; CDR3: CASSLESGIGSAKNIQYF
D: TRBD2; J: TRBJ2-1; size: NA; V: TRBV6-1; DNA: TGTGCCAGCACGACTAGCGTCGCCTCTCGGAGAGACAATGAGCAGTTCTTC; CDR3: CASTTSVASRRDNEQFF
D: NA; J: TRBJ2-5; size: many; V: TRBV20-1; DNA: TGCAGTGCTAGAGATCTAGGGAAAGAGACCCAGTACTTC; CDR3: CSARDLGKETQYF
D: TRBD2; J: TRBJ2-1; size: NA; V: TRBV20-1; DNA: TGCAGTGCTAGAGATCGGACTAGCGGGCCCTCCTACAATGAGCAGTTCTTC; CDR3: CSARDRTSGPSYNEQFF
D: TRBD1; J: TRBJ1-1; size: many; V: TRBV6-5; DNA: TGTGCCAGCAGGCCACAGGGGGCCACTGAAGCTTTCTTT; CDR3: CASRPQGATEAFF
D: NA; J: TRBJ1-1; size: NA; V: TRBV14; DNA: TGTGCCAGCAGCCGGGGGGACCTCCTACGCGCTGAAGCTTTCTTT; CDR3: CASSRGDLLRAEAFF
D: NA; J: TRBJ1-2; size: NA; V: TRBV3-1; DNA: TGTGCCAGCAGCCAAGATTACAGAGGAGACTATGGCTACACCTTC; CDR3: CASSQDYRGDYGYTF
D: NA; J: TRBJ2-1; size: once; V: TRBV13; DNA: TGTGCCAGCAGCTTTAGTGGACAGTACAATGGGCAGTTCTTC; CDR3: CASSFSGQYNGQFF
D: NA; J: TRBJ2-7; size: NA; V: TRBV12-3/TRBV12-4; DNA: TGTGCCAGCAGCCCTCTCCTGGCTAGCAACGAGCAGTACTTC; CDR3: CASSPLLASNEQYF
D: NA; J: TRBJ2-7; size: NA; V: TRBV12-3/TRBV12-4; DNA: TGTGCCAGCAGTTTTCGCCCCGACAGAAAATTCCTCTACGAGCAGTACTTC; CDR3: CASSFRPDRKFLYEQYF
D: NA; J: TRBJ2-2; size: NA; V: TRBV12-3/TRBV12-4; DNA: TGTGCCAGCAGACCTACCCCAGGGTCCGGGGAGCTGTTTTTT; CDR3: CASRPTPGSGELFF
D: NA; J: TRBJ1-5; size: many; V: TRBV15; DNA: TGTGCCACCAGCAGAGATAGGGTAGAAAGTCAGCCCCAGCATTTT; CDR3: CATSRDRVESQPQHF
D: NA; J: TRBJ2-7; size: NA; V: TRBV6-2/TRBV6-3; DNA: TGTGCCAGCAGTCTGGATCCGGGCGGAAGCCACGAGCAGTACTTC; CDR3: CASSLDPGGSHEQYF
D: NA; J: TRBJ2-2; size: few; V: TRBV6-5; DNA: TGTGCCAGCAGTTACATCCGGGGTACCGGGGAGCTGTTTTTT; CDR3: CASSYIRGTGELFF
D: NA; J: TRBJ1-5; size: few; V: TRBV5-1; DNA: TGCGCCAGCAGCTCGGGAGTAGACGACCAGCCCCAGCATTTT; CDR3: CASSSGVDDQPQHF
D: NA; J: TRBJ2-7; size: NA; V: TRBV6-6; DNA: TGTGCCAGCAGTTACTCAGGGTACGATGAGCAGTACTTC; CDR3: CASSYSGYDEQYF
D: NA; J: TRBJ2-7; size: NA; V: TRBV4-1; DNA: TGCGCCAGCAGCCAACTTCAGAACTACGAGCAGTACTTC; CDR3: CASSQLQNYEQYF
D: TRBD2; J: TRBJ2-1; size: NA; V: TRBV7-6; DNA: TGTGCTAGCAGCTTAGGGGCCGGGACTAGCAGGAATGAGCAGTTCTTC; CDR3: CASSLGAGTSRNEQFF
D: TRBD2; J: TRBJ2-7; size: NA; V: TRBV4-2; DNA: TGTGCCAGCAGCCAGACTAGCGGGGGGGCCTACGAGCAGTACTTC; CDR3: CASSQTSGGAYEQYF
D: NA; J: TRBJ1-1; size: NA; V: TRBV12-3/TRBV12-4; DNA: TGTGCCAGCAGAAGGACACAGAACACTGAAGCTTTCTTT; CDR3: CASRRTQNTEAFF
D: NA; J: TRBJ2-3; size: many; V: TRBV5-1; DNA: TGTGCCAGCAGCTTGGAAACAGATACGCAGTATTTT; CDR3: CASSLETDTQYF
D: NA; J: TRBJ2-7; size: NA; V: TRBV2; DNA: TGTGCCAGCAACCAAAGAGGCTACGAGCAGTACTTC; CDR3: CASNQRGYEQYF
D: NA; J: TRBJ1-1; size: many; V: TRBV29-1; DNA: TGCAGCGTTTCCGTGGGTCAAAACACTGAAGCTTTCTTT; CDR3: CSVSVGQNTEAFF
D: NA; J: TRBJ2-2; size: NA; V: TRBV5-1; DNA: TGCGCCAGCAGCGTCACAGGGTCCGGGGAGCTGTTTTTT; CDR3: CASSVTGSGELFF
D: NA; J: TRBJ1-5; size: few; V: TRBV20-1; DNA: TGCAGTGCCACCAAGGTGGGGCAGCCCCAGCATTTT; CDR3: CSATKVGQPQHF
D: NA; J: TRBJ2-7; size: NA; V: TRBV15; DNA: TGTGCCACCAGCAGAGGCGTGGGGCGAAACTCCTACGAGCAGTACTTC; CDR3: CATSRGVGRNSYEQYF
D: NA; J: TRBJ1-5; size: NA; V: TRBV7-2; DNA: TGTGCCAGCAGCCCATATCCCTGCGGGACAAGGGATCGGGGCCAGCCCCAGCATTTT; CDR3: CASSPYPCGTRDRGQPQHF
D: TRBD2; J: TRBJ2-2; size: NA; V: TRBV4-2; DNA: TGTGCCAGCAGCCCACAAGCGGGGGCGAGCACCGGGGAGCTGTTTTTT; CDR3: CASSPQAGASTGELFF
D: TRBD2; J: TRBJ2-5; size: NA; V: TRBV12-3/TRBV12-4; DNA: TGTGCCAGCAGCTCCCCCACTAGCGGGGGGGATATCCAAGAGACCCAGTACTTC; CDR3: CASSSPTSGGDIQETQYF
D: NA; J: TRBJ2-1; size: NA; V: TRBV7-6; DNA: TGTGCCAGCAGCTTAGCGAGGTCCAGGGATGAGCAGTTCTTC; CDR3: CASSLARSRDEQFF
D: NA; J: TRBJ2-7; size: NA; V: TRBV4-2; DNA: TGTGCCAGCAGCCAAGATTATGGGGGGGGCGGCTACGAGCAGTACTTC; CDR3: CASSQDYGGGGYEQYF
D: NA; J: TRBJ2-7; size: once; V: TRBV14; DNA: TGTGCCAGCAGCCAAGACCGGAGGGGGGCCCAGCAGTACTTC; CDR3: CASSQDRRGAQQYF
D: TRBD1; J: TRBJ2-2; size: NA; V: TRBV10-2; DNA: TGCGCCAGCCGGGGGACAGGGGGCATCGGGGAGCTGTTTTTT; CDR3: CASRGTGGIGELFF
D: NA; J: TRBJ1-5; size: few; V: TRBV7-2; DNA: TGTGCCAGCAAACCGGGGTCCGGGGATCAGCCCCAGCATTTT; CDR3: CASKPGSGDQPQHF
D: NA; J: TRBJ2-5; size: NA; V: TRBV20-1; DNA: TGCAGTGCTGCCCGGACAGAGCCCCTACAAGAGACCCAGTACTTC; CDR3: CSAARTEPLQETQYF
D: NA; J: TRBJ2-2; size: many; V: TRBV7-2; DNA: TGTGCCAGCAGACGAGGGACCGCGGGAACCGGGGAGCTGTTTTTT; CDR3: CASRRGTAGTGELFF
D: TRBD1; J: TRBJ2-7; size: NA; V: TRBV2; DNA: TGTGCCAGCAGTGGGGACAGGATAAGCTCCTACGAGCAGTACTTC; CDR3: CASSGDRISSYEQYF
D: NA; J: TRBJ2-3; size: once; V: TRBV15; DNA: TGTGCCACCAGCATGCCGGGTCCTAGACGAGATACGCAGTATTTT; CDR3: CATSMPGPRRDTQYF
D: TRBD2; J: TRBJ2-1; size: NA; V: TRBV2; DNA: TGTGCCAGCAGCACCGGGACTAGCGGGGGAATGGAGCAGTTCTTC; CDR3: CASSTGTSGGMEQFF
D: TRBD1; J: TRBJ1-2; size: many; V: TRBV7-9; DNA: TGTGCCAGCAGCTCCCAGGGGGTTGGCTACACCTTC; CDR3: CASSSQGVGYTF
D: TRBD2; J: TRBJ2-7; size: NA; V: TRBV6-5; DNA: TGTGCCAGCAGTTACGGCGGGCTAGCGGGCAATGAGCAGTACTTC; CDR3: CASSYGGLAGNEQYF
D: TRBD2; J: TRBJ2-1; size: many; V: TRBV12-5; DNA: TGTGCTAGTGGTTTGCTCTCGGGACTAGCGGGCCCAATGAGCTCCTACAATGAGCAGTTCTTC; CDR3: CASGLLSGLAGPMSSYNEQFF
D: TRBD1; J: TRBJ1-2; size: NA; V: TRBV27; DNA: TGTGCCAGCAAGGCGGGACAGAACTATGGCTACACCTTC; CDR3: CASKAGQNYGYTF
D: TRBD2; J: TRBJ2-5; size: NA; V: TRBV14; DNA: TGTGCCAGCAGACGAGCGGGGCCGGTTGAGACCCAGTACTTC; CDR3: CASRRAGPVETQYF
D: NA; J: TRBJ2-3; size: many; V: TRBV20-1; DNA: TGCAGTGCTGGGGGGGGCAGCGGGAACACAGATACGCAGTATTTT; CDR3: CSAGGGSGNTDTQYF
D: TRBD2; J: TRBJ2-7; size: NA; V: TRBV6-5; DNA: TGTGCCAGCAGCAGGACCGGGACTAGCGTCTCCTACGAGCAGTACTTC; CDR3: CASSRTGTSVSYEQYF
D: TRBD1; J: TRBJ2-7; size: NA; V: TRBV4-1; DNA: TGCGCCAGCAGCATACCGGGACAGGGGGCGATTGGTGTCTACGAGCAGTACTTC; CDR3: CASSIPGQGAIGVYEQYF
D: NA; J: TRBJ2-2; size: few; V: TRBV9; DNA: TGTGCCAGCAGCGTAGCTACGAACGGGGAGCTGTTTTTT; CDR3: CASSVATNGELFF
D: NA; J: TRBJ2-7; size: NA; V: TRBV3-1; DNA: TGTGCCAGCAGCCAAGACTTGGTGAGAGTCTCCTACGAGCAGTACTTC; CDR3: CASSQDLVRVSYEQYF
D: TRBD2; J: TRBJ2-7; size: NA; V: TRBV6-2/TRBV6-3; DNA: TGTGCCAGCAGTTCCGGGGGAGCGGGGTCCTACGAGCAGTACTTC; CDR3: CASSSGGAGSYEQYF
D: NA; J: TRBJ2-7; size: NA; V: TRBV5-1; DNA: TGCGCCAGCGGGATTGGGGGTTACGACGAGCAGTACTTC; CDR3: CASGIGGYDEQYF
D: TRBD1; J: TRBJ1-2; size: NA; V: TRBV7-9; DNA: TGTGCCAGCAGCCGGCGGGAGGGACAGGGAACTACTAACTATGGCTACACCTTC; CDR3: CASSRREGQGTTNYGYTF
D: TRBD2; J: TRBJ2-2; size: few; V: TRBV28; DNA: TGTGCCAGCAGTTTATCTAGCGGGAGAACCGGGGAGCTGTTTTTT; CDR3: CASSLSSGRTGELFF
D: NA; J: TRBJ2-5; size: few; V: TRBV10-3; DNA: TGTGCCATCAGCCCCGGGGGAGACCGACAAGAGACCCAGTACTTC; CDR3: CAISPGGDRQETQYF
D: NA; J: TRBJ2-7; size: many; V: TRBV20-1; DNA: TGCAGTGCTAGAGATCCATCGAGCGGAGACTCCTACGAGCAGTACTTC; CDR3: CSARDPSSGDSYEQYF
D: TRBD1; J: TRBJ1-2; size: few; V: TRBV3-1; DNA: TGTGCCAGCAGCCCCCTGGGAACAGGGGATGGCTACACCTTC; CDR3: CASSPLGTGDGYTF
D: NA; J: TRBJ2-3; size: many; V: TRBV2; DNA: TGTGCCAGCTCCGGTGGGGCGGGGAGCACAGATACGCAGTATTTT; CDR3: CASSGGAGSTDTQYF